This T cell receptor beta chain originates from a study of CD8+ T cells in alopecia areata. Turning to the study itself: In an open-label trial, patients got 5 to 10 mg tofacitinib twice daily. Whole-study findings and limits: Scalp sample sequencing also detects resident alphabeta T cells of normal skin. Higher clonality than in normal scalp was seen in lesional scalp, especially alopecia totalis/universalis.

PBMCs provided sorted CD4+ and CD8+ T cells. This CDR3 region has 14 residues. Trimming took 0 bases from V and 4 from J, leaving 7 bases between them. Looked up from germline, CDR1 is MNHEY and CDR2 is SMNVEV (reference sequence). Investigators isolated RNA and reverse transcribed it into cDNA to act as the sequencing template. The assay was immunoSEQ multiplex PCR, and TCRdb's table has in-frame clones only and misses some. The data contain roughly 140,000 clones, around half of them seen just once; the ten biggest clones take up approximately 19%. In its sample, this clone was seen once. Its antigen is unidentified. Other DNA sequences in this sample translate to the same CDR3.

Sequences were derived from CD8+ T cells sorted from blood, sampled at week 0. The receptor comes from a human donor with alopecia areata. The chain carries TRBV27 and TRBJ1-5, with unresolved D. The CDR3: CASSLSGENQPQHF. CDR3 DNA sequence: TGTGCCAGCAGTTTATCGGGCGAGAATCAGCCCCAGCATTTT.